Each of the 12 T cell receptor beta chains below was sequenced from the same sample in a study of blood T cell repertoires in COVID-19. Produced via immunoSEQ multiplex PCR; TCRdb's table is partial and in-frame only. The data contain about 98,000 clones, about 90% of them singletons. The specimen was peripheral blood. Every receptor here comes from a woman between 50 and 59 years old with COVID-19, enrolled during active disease.

The J gene is TRBJ1-5, the V gene TRBV30, with D perhaps TRBD1 (5 bases). This CDR3 contains 14 residues. Trimming cost V 3 bases and J 2 bases, with 11 bases left between them. Germline V gene lookup returns CDR1 GTSNPN and CDR2 SVGIG (reference sequence). This CDR3 is CAWSSQAGNQPQHF. The CDR3 region has the DNA TGTGCCTGGAGCTCACAGGCCGGCAATCAGCCCCAGCATTTT.

The J gene is TRBJ2-7, the V gene TRBV19, with 7 bases matching TRBD1. CDR3 length equals 15 residues. V dropped 2 bases and J dropped 1; count of bases not matched to a gene: 5. Germline V CDR1 and CDR2: LNHDA, SQIVND (reference sequence). The CDR3 sequence: CASSIRGGASYEQYF. For the CDR3, the DNA is TGTGCCAGTAGTATAAGAGGGGGCGCTTCCTACGAGCAGTACTTC.

The gene calls are TRBV5-1 and TRBJ2-1, with 9 nucleotides matching TRBD2. This CDR3 has 17 amino acids. Per germline, CDR1 SGHRS and CDR2 YFSETQ. Trimming cost V 1 base and J 9 bases; bases outside gene matches: 14. The CDR3 protein is CASSLSSGGDLRGEQFF. The CDR3 region has the DNA TGCGCCAGCAGCTTGAGTAGCGGGGGAGACCTCAGGGGTGAGCAGTTCTTC.

The J gene is TRBJ2-5, the V gene TRBV7-3; 9 bases line up with TRBD2. The trim removed 3 bases at V and 2 bases at J, leaving 1 base unmatched. CDR3 length: 14 amino acids. Germline CDR1 is SGHTA and CDR2 is FQGTGA. The CDR3 nucleotides read TGTGCCAGCAGCTTGACTAGCGGTCAAGAGACCCAGTACTTC. Amino acid sequence: CASSLTSGQETQYF.

The rearrangement links TRBV4-1 to TRBJ1-6, with D unclear. In germline, CDR1 is MGHRA, CDR2 YSYEKL. The CDR3 is 17 residues long. V was cut by 1 base and J by 9 bases, with 19 bases left in between. CDR3 DNA sequence: TGCGCCAGCAGCCAAGTTTTGACGGCCATTACGGGTTCACCCCTCCACTTT. Protein sequence: CASSQVLTAITGSPLHF.

J is TRBJ2-1 and V is TRBV19; the match to TRBD1 covers 11 bases. The CDR3 covers 16 residues. Germline CDR1 and CDR2: LNHDA and SQIVND (reference sequence). The V and J ends lost 7 bases and 4 bases, in that order; junction bases with no gene match: 9. This chain's CDR3 is CASIPPGTGGYNEQFF. The CDR3 coding sequence is TGTGCCAGTATTCCTCCAGGGACAGGGGGATACAATGAGCAGTTCTTC.

This rearrangement joins TRBV12-3 or TRBV12-4 to TRBJ2-7; the D gene is possibly TRBD2 (5 bases). The CDR3 totals 11 residues. V gave up 6 bases and J gave up 4 bases, with 7 bases separating them. The CDR3 protein is CASSTGYEQYF. The CDR3 DNA reads as TGTGCCAGCAGCACGGGGTACGAGCAGTACTTC.

This sequence joins TRBV6-6 and TRBJ2-1, with D tentatively TRBD2 (6 bases). There are 17 residues in the CDR3. Looked up from germline, CDR1 is MNHNY and CDR2 is SVGAGI (reference sequence). Between the trimmed V and J ends, which lost 5 bases and 5 bases, there was a span of 22 bases. CDR3 bases: TGTGCCAGCAGTCCCACCCCGACTAGTAAGTTAGACAATGAGCAGTTCTTC. Translation gives CASSPTPTSKLDNEQFF.

The genes are TRBV12-3 or TRBV12-4 and TRBJ1-1; the D is unclear. The CDR3 totals 11 residues. The V gene lost 0 bases and the J gene lost 7 bases, with 3 bases spanning the gap. CDR3 nucleotide sequence: TGTGCCAGCAGTTTAGCTCTTGAAGCTTTCTTT. Residues: CASSLALEAFF.

The CDR3 nucleotides are TGTGCCAGCAGCCCTTCCCTGTCCTACGAGCAGTACTTC. It yields the protein CASSPSLSYEQYF. The V gene is TRBV4-2, the J gene TRBJ2-7; D unresolved. Per the germline V gene, CDR1 is LGHNA and CDR2 is YNFKEQ. The CDR3 consists of 13 residues. With 4 bases removed from V and 1 base from J, the gap between germline ends came to 8 bases.

The CDR3 DNA is TGTGCCATCAGTGAGGACGTTGACAATGGCTACACCTTC. This encodes CAISEDVDNGYTF. V and J are TRBV10-3 and TRBJ1-2, with D unresolved. V was shortened by 2 bases and J by 6 bases, with 10 bases between the two germline ends. CDR1 ENHRY and CDR2 SYGVKD come from the germline V gene. The CDR3 has 13 residues.

This rearrangement joins TRBV13 to TRBJ2-7; 8 nucleotides match TRBD1. The CDR3 runs 16 residues. V lost 0 bases to trimming and J lost 0 bases; unmatched junction nucleotides: 4. The germline gives CDR1 PRHDT, CDR2 FYEKMQ (reference sequence). The CDR3 DNA sequence: TGTGCCAGCAGCTTAGGGGCGGGACAGGTCTCCTACGAGCAGTACTTC. This encodes CASSLGAGQVSYEQYF.